This T cell receptor beta chain was sequenced during a study of cytotoxic CD8 clonotypes in ibrutinib-treated CLL (dated by TCRdb to the early 2020s). About the investigation overall: The cohort had ten to twelve relapsed/refractory and under 16 treatment-naive patients; 17 to 18 were IGHV unmutated. On average, each sample yielded hundreds of thousands of productive templates and over 90,000 productive rearrangements. Cryopreserved peripheral blood mononuclear cells were collected at three points: before therapy, at response, and at either sustained remission or disease progression. Of the 90 or so participants in the trial, 25 to 30 had longitudinal samples available. Partial responses were observed in roughly 24 patients and complete responses in 2; after a median follow-up of 68 months, remission was maintained in about 15 patients and progression was observed in approximately twelve. Response samples were taken after a median of approximately a year on treatment, ranging from about 6 to 40 months. General findings and caveats noted by the study authors: Clonality increased at ibrutinib response, stayed stable in sustained remission, and fell back toward baseline at progression. Sustained-remission and progressing patients did not have matched sampling times, and lymph node repertoires were not examined. Baseline clonality was found to be higher than that of age-matched healthy donors and was strongly correlated with circulating CD8+ T-cell counts. Public clonotypes were rare and either shrank or stayed stable during treatment, and the rise in clonality at ibrutinib response reflected expansion of private clonotypes.

As concerns this clone: Which antigen it targets is not known. No much larger clone is present one base from it, and per-base qualities are unavailable.

For TCR beta library preparation, around 2.1 micrograms of genomic DNA were extracted from the cryopreserved PBMCs. Longitudinal blood samples from CLL patients on ibrutinib monotherapy underwent high-throughput TCR beta sequencing. The patients took part in an open-label, single-center phase 2 trial of ibrutinib monotherapy. The goal of deep resolution MiSeq sequencing was a depth between 1 in 1 million and 1 in 200,000 T cells, and coverage averaged 10x per clonotype. The immunoSEQ hsTCRB Kit was used to generate the TCR beta libraries. The study's own analysis went as follows. Data were analyzed with ImmunoSEQ Data Assistant and ImmunoSEQ Analyzer, with V, D and J genes assigned per IMGT definitions. Clonality, which ranges from 0 to 1, was calculated as one minus the normalized Shannon entropy of productive rearrangement frequencies. Only overrepresented clonotypes making up at least 0.05% of each patient's repertoire were included in the public clonotype analysis. Repertoires from around 13 age-matched healthy donors in immuneACCESS were used as clonality controls. Held by TCRdb, this immuneACCESS table contains in-frame sequences only and omits some clones. Under half of the omission traces to an unresolved V gene where checked; the cause of the rest is unknown. V, J and clone size are those of that table, while D and trimming were read from the DNA. The sample records 300,000 to 350,000 clones, about 80% of which are singletons. The top ten clonotypes cover over 5.5% of the sample.

Trimming at the junction amounts to 1 base on V and 3 bases on J, and the germline ends lie 10 bases apart. The CDR3 numbers 14 residues from cysteine through phenylalanine. Just the 42-base CDR3 DNA is kept, in frame starting at base 1. The germline V gene yields MNHNS for CDR1 and SASEGT for CDR2. The clonotype comes from a human donor with chronic lymphocytic leukemia. The V and J genes are TRBV6-1 and TRBJ2-7; possibly the D gene is TRBD2, per 5 matching bases. Sequenced material: PBMCs, taken before ibrutinib treatment. The bases read TGTGCCAGCAGTGAAGGTCCTAGCAACTACGAGCAGTACTTC. Its protein product is CASSEGPSNYEQYF.